This TCR beta chain comes out of a study of metastatic and nonmetastatic thyroid tumors. Study information: Repertoire comparison spanned blood and tumor or nodule tissue of malignant and benign thyroid patients.

Thyroid surgery was preceded by no treatment in any patient. TCRdb re-processed the PCR reads through MiXCR. Of under 40,000 clones listed, over 15% were seen once; the top ten hold roughly 3.2%. This clone was counted many times. Its antigen is unidentified. Study-wide results and limits: TCR beta diversity was reportedly significantly higher in malignant thyroid tumors than benign nodules, in blood and tumor.

V lost 5 bases to trimming and J lost 8 bases, with 10 bases between them. Germline CDR1 and CDR2: LGHDT and YNNKEL (reference sequence). This CDR3 has 13 residues. The chain joins TRBV3-1 to TRBJ1-6; perhaps TRBD1 as D (5 bases). The sequenced material came from blood. The receptor's source is a female donor with papillary thyroid cancer or a benign thyroid nodule (not recorded which). Some clones in this sample may be carry-over from other donors' samples. CDR3 sequence: CASSIGGYSPLHF. CDR3 bases: TGTGCCAGCAGCATCGGGGGGTATTCACCCCTCCACTTT.